A single sample gave rise to the 27 T cell receptor beta chains below, sequenced in a study of cytomegalovirus exposure and HLA in healthy donors. PCR was performed using 60 Vbeta and 13 Jbeta primers. Libraries were prepared by immunoSEQ multiplex PCR; TCRdb keeps only in-frame clonotypes and omits some of them. The table lists about 120,000 clones, approximately 15% of them singletons. The sample consisted of PBMCs. The source of these receptors is a woman under 30 in good health and CMV-seronegative.

This clone has just a few counts. V and J are TRBV5-1 and TRBJ1-1, with D possibly TRBD1 on 6 matching bases. Per the germline V gene, CDR1 is SGHRS and CDR2 is YFSETQ. The CDR3 is made up of 14 amino acids. Deletions cut 1 base from V and 3 bases from J, with 10 bases between. DNA for the CDR3: TGCGCCAGCAGCTTGACAGGGCGGGACACTGAAGCTTTCTTT. It codes for CASSLTGRDTEAFF.

This clone was detected only a few times. This chain joins TRBV30 and TRBJ1-1; 8 nucleotides align to TRBD1. CDR1 and CDR2 (germline): GTSNPN, SVGIG (reference sequence). With 2 bases clipped from V and 4 bases from J, the junction kept 6 bases outside the gene matches. The CDR3 is 14 amino acids. CDR3 DNA sequence: TGTGCCTGGAGTAGAACAGGGGGGGGCACTGAAGCTTTCTTT. It codes for CAWSRTGGGTEAFF.

V is TRBV7-9 and J is TRBJ2-2; 8 bases line up with TRBD1. The germline V gene has CDR1 SEHNR and CDR2 FQNEAQ (reference sequence). The CDR3 loop spans 14 amino acids. The V and J ends lost 7 bases and 4 bases, in that order; junction bases with no gene match: 5. CDR3 in amino acids: CASTDRGATGELFF. The CDR3 DNA is TGTGCCAGCACCGACAGGGGTGCCACCGGGGAGCTGTTTTTT. Looking up the rest from reference TRBV7-9 and TRBJ2-2 gives the full variable domain: DTGVSQNPRHKITKRGQNVTFRCDPISEHNRLYWYRQTLGQGPEFLTYFQNEAQLEKSRLLSDRFSAERPKGSFSTLEIQRTEQGDSAMYLCASTDRGATGELFFGEGSRLTVL.

The chain is built from TRBV28 and TRBJ2-3, with D tentatively TRBD1 (6 bases). V was trimmed by 6 bases and J by 4 bases, leaving 14 bases between them. The CDR3 has 14 amino acids. The germline V gene has CDR1 MDHEN and CDR2 SYDVKM. As DNA, the CDR3 is TGTGCCAGCAGGCTAACAGGGTTCGCAGATACGCAGTATTTT. Protein sequence: CASRLTGFADTQYF.

This chain uses TRBV2 with TRBJ2-3, with 8 bases lining up with TRBD2. The CDR3 sequence is 14 residues long. Germline CDR1 is SNHLY and CDR2 is FYNNEI. J gave up 4 bases and V 4 bases, and 4 bases lay outside the gene matches. The chain's CDR3 is CASSVGLDPDTQYF. The CDR3 coding sequence is TGTGCCAGCAGTGTGGGACTAGACCCAGATACGCAGTATTTT. The complete variable domain, with remaining parts taken from reference TRBV2 and TRBJ2-3, reads EPEVTQTPSHQVTQMGQEVILRCVPISNHLYFYWYRQILGQKVEFLVSFYNNEISEKSEIFDDQFSVERPDGSNFTLKIRSTKLEDSAMYFCASSVGLDPDTQYFGPGTRLTVL.

This clone was detected many times. The J gene is TRBJ1-1, the V gene TRBV29-1; tentative D call: TRBD1 (5 bases). Per germline, CDR1 SQVTM and CDR2 ANQGSEA. This CDR3 is built from 13 residues. Trimming removed 4 bases at V and 5 bases at J, with 14 bases between. In DNA, the CDR3 is TGCAGCGTTGCGACAGCCGGGGGGACTGAAGCTTTCTTT. Translation gives CSVATAGGTEAFF. The full variable domain, rest sourced from reference TRBV29-1 and TRBJ1-1, is SAVISQKPSRDICQRGTSLTIQCQVDSQVTMMFWYRQQPGQSLTLIATANQGSEATYESGFVIDKFPISRPNLTFSTLTVSNMSPEDSSIYLCSVATAGGTEAFFGQGTRLTVV.

This chain uses TRBV27 with TRBJ2-5, with 9 bases aligning to TRBD1. From germline, CDR1 is MNHEY and CDR2 SMNVEV (reference sequence). The CDR3 runs to 15 residues. Unmatched junction bases numbered 5, after V lost 5 bases and J lost 1 base. In DNA form, the CDR3 reads TGTGCCAGCAGTCTCGGACAGGGGCCCCAAGAGACCCAGTACTTC. Encoded protein: CASSLGQGPQETQYF.

The DNA for the CDR3 is TGTGCCAGCAGTGAAGCGCTAAACAGGTTAATTGGAAACGAGCAGTACTTC. Protein sequence: CASSEALNRLIGNEQYF. This chain joins TRBV2 and TRBJ2-7, with a weak D call TRBD1 (5 bases). V lost 0 bases and J 5 bases, leaving 20 bases between the germline ends. Looked up from germline, CDR1 is SNHLY and CDR2 is FYNNEI. The CDR3 has 17 residues.

This clone was recorded many times. This chain uses TRBV7-2 with TRBJ1-1, with TRBD1 matching over 7 bases. Losses at the gene ends were 6 bases for V and 5 bases for J; bases not matched to a gene: 9. This CDR3 is 14 amino acids long. Germline CDR1 reads SGHTA; CDR2 reads FQGNSA. The CDR3 coding sequence is TGTGCCAGCAGTTCACAGGGGTTCGGTACTGAAGCTTTCTTT. It translates to CASSSQGFGTEAFF.

The table lists this clone with a few counts. This chain connects TRBV7-9 to TRBJ1-2; D is uncertain. V was clipped by 5 bases and J by 8 bases, with 18 bases between them. The CDR3 is made up of 14 amino acids. The germline gives CDR1 SEHNR, CDR2 FQNEAQ (reference sequence). The CDR3 sequence: CASSRREGPAGYTF. The CDR3 DNA is TGTGCCAGCAGCAGGCGAGAGGGCCCCGCGGGCTACACCTTC.

This clone has a handful of counts. The V and J genes are TRBV7-6 and TRBJ2-7; no clear D. V was shortened by 0 bases and J by 2 bases, with 5 bases between the two germline ends. The germline CDR1 and CDR2 sequences are SGHVS and FNYEAQ. The CDR3 is 13 residues long. The CDR3 loop reads CASSLAAAYEQYF. The CDR3 nucleotides are TGTGCCAGCAGCTTAGCGGCGGCCTACGAGCAGTACTTC.

This clone has a handful of counts. The chain uses TRBV2 and TRBJ2-1; D perhaps matches TRBD2 (6 bases). Germline values: CDR1 SNHLY, CDR2 FYNNEI. The V gene lost 3 bases and the J gene lost 8 bases, with 14 bases spanning the gap. The CDR3 runs to 14 residues. The CDR3 DNA is TGTGCCAGCAGTGACCCACTAGCACTCGATGAGCAGTTCTTC. This sequence encodes CASSDPLALDEQFF. Filled out from reference TRBV2 and TRBJ2-1, the complete variable domain reads EPEVTQTPSHQVTQMGQEVILRCVPISNHLYFYWYRQILGQKVEFLVSFYNNEISEKSEIFDDQFSVERPDGSNFTLKIRSTKLEDSAMYFCASSDPLALDEQFFGPGTRLTVL.

This clone was seen a few times. The chain is built from TRBV27 and TRBJ2-5; the D is unclear. The germline V gene encodes CDR1 MNHEY and CDR2 SMNVEV (reference sequence). The CDR3 runs 13 residues. Trimming left V 5 bases short and J 4 bases short, with 11 bases between. CDR3 in DNA: TGTGCCAGCAGTGCCTCGGTTCGAGAGACCCAGTACTTC. Amino acid sequence: CASSASVRETQYF.

The V call is TRBV6-5, the J call TRBJ2-7, with 12 bases lining up with TRBD2. The CDR3 consists of 16 residues. CDR1 and CDR2 (germline): MNHEY, SVGAGI. V was clipped by 0 bases and J by 2 bases; unmatched bases: 2. The CDR3 region has the DNA TGTGCCAGCAGTTACTCGAGACTAGCGGGGGCCTACGAGCAGTACTTC. Protein sequence: CASSYSRLAGAYEQYF.

Only a few counts were recorded for this clone. The chain uses TRBV27 and TRBJ1-1, with 9 positions matching TRBD1. The CDR3 loop spans 15 amino acids. Germline V gene lookup returns CDR1 MNHEY and CDR2 SMNVEV (reference sequence). The ends lost 5 bases at V and 1 base at J; junction bases unmatched: 5. CDR3 coding DNA: TGTGCCAGCAGTAGACAGGGGGTGGCGAACACTGAAGCTTTCTTT. Its protein is CASSRQGVANTEAFF.

This clone came up a few times. This sequence joins TRBV9 and TRBJ2-2; the D gene is possibly TRBD2 (5 bases). V was pared by 4 bases and J by 1 base, with 11 bases between. The CDR3 is 15 residues long. Germline assignment: CDR1 SGDLS and CDR2 YYNGEE. The CDR3 here is CASSLVGVNTGELFF. In DNA form, the CDR3 reads TGTGCCAGCAGCTTAGTCGGGGTGAACACCGGGGAGCTGTTTTTT.

This clone was picked up one time. The CDR3 here is CASSTGLGAFF. CDR3 bases: TGTGCCAGCTCAACAGGGTTGGGGGCTTTCTTT. This sequence joins TRBV18 and TRBJ1-1, with D tentatively TRBD1 (6 bases). CDR3 size: 11 residues. Germline V gene data show CDR1 as KGHSH and CDR2 as LQKENI. Deletions cut 5 bases from V and 11 bases from J, with 12 bases between.

This clone was counted a few times. V and J are TRBV19 and TRBJ1-1; 7 bases are shared with TRBD1. This CDR3 is built from 16 residues. V trimming: 4 bases; J trimming: 0 bases; junction bases outside the gene matches: 8. Germline V gene data show CDR1 as LNHDA and CDR2 as SQIVND (reference sequence). The DNA of the CDR3 is TGTGCCAGTAGTACGCGGGGACAGAGCATGAACACTGAAGCTTTCTTT. Its protein is CASSTRGQSMNTEAFF.

V usage is TRBV2 and J usage is TRBJ2-7; no reliable D call. The germline V gene has CDR1 SNHLY and CDR2 FYNNEI. This CDR3 spans 13 amino acids. V lost 6 bases to trimming and J lost 4 bases, with 13 bases between them. Written as DNA, the CDR3 is TGTGCCAGCAGCGACACGGAACCATACGAGCAGTACTTC. Amino acid sequence: CASSDTEPYEQYF.

The DNA for the CDR3 is TGCGCCAGCAGCCCCCGGGACAGGGGAATCAATGAGCAGTTCTTC. This encodes CASSPRDRGINEQFF. The chain carries TRBV5-1 and TRBJ2-1, with 10 bases lining up with TRBD1. The V segment lost 4 bases and the J segment 6 bases; nucleotides outside the gene matches: 7. The CDR3 runs 15 residues. Germline lookup yields CDR1 SGHRS and CDR2 YFSETQ.

The chain joins TRBV9 to TRBJ2-1; 7 bases agree with TRBD1. The length of the CDR3 is 16 residues. V lost 4 bases and J lost 0; bases outside the gene matches: 7. The germline CDR1 and CDR2 sequences are SGDLS and YYNGEE. This CDR3 reads CASSPTTGPSYNEQFF. CDR3 nucleotides: TGTGCCAGCAGCCCGACGACAGGGCCCTCCTACAATGAGCAGTTCTTC.

The chain uses TRBV7-2 and TRBJ2-7; D may be TRBD2 (5 bases). V lost 5 bases to trimming and J lost 6 bases, with 23 bases between them. Germline V gives CDR1 SGHTA, CDR2 FQGNSA. This CDR3 comprises 16 residues. The CDR3 DNA reads TGTGCCAGCAGCCCTAGCCTAGGTAATGCGAGGCGCGAGCAGTACTTC. The encoded protein is CASSPSLGNARREQYF.

In this sample, this clone turned up a few times. This chain uses TRBV6-5 with TRBJ1-2; 7 bases are shared with TRBD1. CDR3 size: 14 residues. Losses at the gene ends were 7 bases for V and 2 bases for J; bases not matched to a gene: 7. CDR1 is MNHEY and CDR2 is SVGAGI in the germline V gene. This CDR3 reads CASTRDSGNYGYTF. In DNA form, the CDR3 reads TGTGCCAGCACTCGGGACAGCGGGAACTATGGCTACACCTTC.

This rearrangement joins TRBV11-2 to TRBJ2-7, with a possible D match to TRBD1 (5 bases). Trimming pared 1 base from V and 3 bases from J, leaving 10 bases between. The CDR3 is 14 residues long. Germline V gene data show CDR1 as SGHAT and CDR2 as FQNNGV. The CDR3 DNA follows: TGTGCCAGCAGCTTAGTTCAGGGTTTCTACGAGCAGTACTTC. Amino acid sequence: CASSLVQGFYEQYF.

V usage is TRBV7-9 and J usage is TRBJ1-2; D is unclear. CDR3 size: 15 residues. Germline V gene lookup returns CDR1 SEHNR and CDR2 FQNEAQ (reference sequence). With 4 bases removed from V and 4 bases from J, the gap between germline ends came to 16 bases. This CDR3 reads CASSSEFERVYGYTF. Written as DNA, the CDR3 is TGTGCCAGCAGCTCGGAGTTTGAGAGAGTCTATGGCTACACCTTC.

This clone has only a few counts. The chain recombines TRBV19 with TRBJ1-4, with 8 bases aligning to TRBD1. This CDR3 region has 15 residues. Germline CDR1 is LNHDA and CDR2 is SQIVND (reference sequence). Trimming took 8 bases from V and 10 from J; bases not matched to a gene: 15. CDR3 sequence (DNA): TGTGCCAGTGCCCCGCCGCGGGACAGGCTTGTAAAACTGTTTTTT. Protein sequence: CASAPPRDRLVKLFF. Full variable domain (missing parts from reference TRBV19 and TRBJ1-4): DGGITQSPKYLFRKEGQNVTLSCEQNLNHDAMYWYRQDPGQGLRLIYYSQIVNDFQKGDIAEGYSVSREKKESFPLTVTSAQKNPTAFYLCASAPPRDRLVKLFFGSGTQLSVL.

V is TRBV7-8 and J is TRBJ2-1; 9 bases line up with TRBD1. This CDR3 is 20 amino acids long. Trimming took 5 bases from V and 4 from J; bases not matched to a gene: 21. Germline CDR1 and CDR2: SGHVS and FQNEAQ. The CDR3 loop is CASSLPTGGSGGQSYNEQFF. The DNA of the CDR3 is TGTGCCAGCAGCCTACCGACAGGGGGGTCGGGAGGCCAAAGTTACAATGAGCAGTTCTTC.